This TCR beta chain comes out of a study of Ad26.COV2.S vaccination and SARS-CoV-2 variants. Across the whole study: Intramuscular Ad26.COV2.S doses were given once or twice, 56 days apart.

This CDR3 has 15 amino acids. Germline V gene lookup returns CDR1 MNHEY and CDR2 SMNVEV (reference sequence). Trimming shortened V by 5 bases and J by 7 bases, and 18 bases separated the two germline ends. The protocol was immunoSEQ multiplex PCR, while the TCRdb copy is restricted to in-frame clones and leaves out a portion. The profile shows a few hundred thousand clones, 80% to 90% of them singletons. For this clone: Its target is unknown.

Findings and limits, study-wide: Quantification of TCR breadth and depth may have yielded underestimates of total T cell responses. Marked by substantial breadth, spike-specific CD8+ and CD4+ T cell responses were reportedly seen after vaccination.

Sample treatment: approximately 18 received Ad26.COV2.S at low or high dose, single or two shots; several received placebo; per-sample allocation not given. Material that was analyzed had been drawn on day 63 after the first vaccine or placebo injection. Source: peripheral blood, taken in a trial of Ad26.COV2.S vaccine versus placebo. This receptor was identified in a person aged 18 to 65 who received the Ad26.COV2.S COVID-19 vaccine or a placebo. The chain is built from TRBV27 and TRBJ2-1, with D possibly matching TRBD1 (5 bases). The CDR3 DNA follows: TGTGCCAGCAGTCCCCCGCTTGGGGCCGGGAATGAGCAGTTCTTC. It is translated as CASSPPLGAGNEQFF.